What follows is one T cell receptor beta chain and its context. This entry belongs to a study of T cell responses to AZD1222 COVID-19 vaccine. Per the germline V gene, CDR1 is LNHNV and CDR2 is YYDKDF (reference sequence). CDR3 length: 12 residues. Trimming left V 5 bases short and J 7 bases short, with 6 bases between. Libraries were prepared by immunoSEQ multiplex PCR; TCRdb keeps only in-frame clonotypes and omits some of them. The sample consists of about 110,000 clones, about nine tenths of them appearing once. The rearrangement joins TRBV15 to TRBJ1-6; D ambiguous. The sample in question was peripheral blood, obtained on day 0 of MenACWY control vaccination. The sequence derives from an adult in good health. This CDR3 reads CATSERNSPLHF. In DNA, the CDR3 is TGTGCCACCAGCGAACGAAATTCACCCCTCCACTTT.